This T cell receptor beta chain derives from a study of response to subunit inactivated influenza vaccine. Study-level findings and limits: With each seasonal influenza vaccination, the authors suggested, few new T cells are recruited.

The sample holds a few counts of this clonotype. The antigen is not known. Each CDR3 protein is one row after TCRdb ran MiXCR on the RT-PCR reads. The sample holds 450,000 to 600,000 distinct CDR3 sequences; 6.5% to 8% are singletons and the top ten take around 14%. The CDR3 has 18 residues. V lost 0 bases, J lost 8 bases, and 13 bases stayed unmatched. Per the germline V gene, CDR1 is DFQATT and CDR2 is SNEGSKA (reference sequence). The TCR comes from a man aged 45-69 years who received an inactivated influenza vaccine. V usage is TRBV20-1 and J usage is TRBJ2-1; 13 nucleotides line up with TRBD2. Sequenced here: PBMCs from blood, sampled less than 30 months after vaccination. The CDR3 DNA reads as TGCAGTGCTAGAGATTTAAGGCGGGGGACTAGCGGGAATGATGAGCAGTTCTTC. It translates to CSARDLRRGTSGNDEQFF.